What follows are 12 T cell receptor beta chains derived from one specimen sequenced in a study of OX40 agonist ivuxolimab in advanced cancers. Sequenced by immunoSEQ multiplex PCR; TCRdb stores in-frame clones only, minus some. In the table there are 6,000 or so clones, more than 65% of which are singletons. The sequences come from CD4+ or CD8+ T cells sorted from blood, collected in a trial of the OX40 agonist ivuxolimab. The receptors come from an adult with an advanced solid tumor such as melanoma, head and neck, liver or kidney cancer.

This clone has a single count. The same CDR3 can be traced to other DNA sequences in this sample. V usage is TRBV10-1 and J usage is TRBJ1-2; perhaps TRBD1 as D (5 bases). The V end was cut by 2 bases, the J end by 2 bases, with 6 bases between. The CDR3 loop spans 13 amino acids. Germline V gene sequence: CDR1 WNHNN, CDR2 SYGVQD (reference sequence). The CDR3 region has the DNA TGCGCCAGCAGTGAGGGGGGAAACTATGGCTACACCTTC. Translation gives CASSEGGNYGYTF.

The J gene is TRBJ2-2, the V gene TRBV7-9; no firm D call. Germline-derived CDR1 and CDR2 are SEHNR and FQNEAQ (reference sequence). The CDR3 has 14 residues. The V end was cut by 2 bases, the J end by 6 bases, with 10 bases between. CDR3 sequence (DNA): TGTGCCAGCAGCTTAAAAAAGTTCGCCGGGGAGCTGTTTTTT. Protein: CASSLKKFAGELFF.

This clone was seen only a few times. The same CDR3 can be traced to other DNA sequences in this sample. The V call is TRBV4-2, the J call TRBJ2-7, with TRBD1 matching 9 bases. The germline V gene has CDR1 LGHNA and CDR2 YNFKEQ. The CDR3 is 14 residues long. V was pared by 1 base and J by 3 bases, with 1 base of the junction left unmatched. CDR3 bases: TGTGCCAGCAGCCAAGGGACAGGGGACTACGAGCAGTACTTC. This codes for CASSQGTGDYEQYF.

This chain joins TRBV5-4 and TRBJ1-5; unclear D gene. This CDR3 contains 14 residues. Germline loops: CDR1 SGHNT, CDR2 YYREEE (reference sequence). V was shortened by 6 bases and J by 7 bases, with 17 bases between the two germline ends. In nucleotides, the CDR3 is TGTGCCAGCAAACTGGGAGTCGGGCCCCAGCCCCAGCATTTT. This translates into CASKLGVGPQPQHF.

The chain is built from TRBV7-9 and TRBJ2-5; no reliable D call. V was pared by 1 base and J by 2 bases, with 14 bases between. The CDR3 sequence is 16 residues long. The germline gives CDR1 SEHNR, CDR2 FQNEAQ (reference sequence). The CDR3 sequence is CASSLGSGLLQETQYF. The DNA of the CDR3 is TGTGCCAGCAGCTTAGGATCGGGCCTGCTTCAAGAGACCCAGTACTTC.

The rearrangement uses TRBV28 and TRBJ1-5; D is ambiguous. There are 14 residues in the CDR3. Germline CDR1 MDHEN, CDR2 SYDVKM. The V end lost 5 bases, the J end lost 4 bases, and 12 bases lay between the germline ends. CDR3 sequence reads: CASSPRLGNQPQHF. Here the CDR3 DNA reads TGTGCCAGCAGTCCGCGGCTGGGGAATCAGCCCCAGCATTTT.

Written as DNA, the CDR3 is TGTGCCAGCAGCTTGGGACAGCCACCCACTGAAGCTTTCTTT. Translated, it gives CASSLGQPPTEAFF. The chain couples TRBV5-6 to TRBJ1-1; tentative D call: TRBD1 (5 bases). CDR1 SGHDT and CDR2 YYEEEE come from the germline V gene. The germline V and J ends were trimmed by 0 bases and 4 bases, with 10 bases remaining between them. The CDR3 has 14 residues.

The rearrangement links TRBV5-6 to TRBJ1-2; 7 bases match TRBD1. The junction had 7 bases not matched to a gene; V was cut back by 4 bases and J by 7 bases. Germline V gene lookup returns CDR1 SGHDT and CDR2 YYEEEE. The CDR3 contains 13 residues. The CDR3 loop is CASSPLPGGGYTF. DNA for the CDR3: TGTGCCAGCAGCCCCCTTCCAGGGGGTGGCTACACCTTC.

The chain couples TRBV4-2 to TRBJ2-7; 8 nucleotides line up with TRBD1. Germline trimming cut 3 bases from V and 3 bases from J; bases unmatched to any gene: 4. The CDR3 extends over 14 amino acids. Germline-derived CDR1 and CDR2 are LGHNA and YNFKEQ. The CDR3 sequence is CASSHARGLYEQYF. In DNA form, the CDR3 reads TGTGCCAGCAGCCACGCCAGGGGGCTCTACGAGCAGTACTTC.

The chain has TRBV30 and TRBJ2-4; 8 nucleotides match TRBD2. This CDR3 contains 14 residues. Germline-derived CDR1 and CDR2 are GTSNPN and SVGIG (reference sequence). Trimming cost V 1 base and J 4 bases; bases outside gene matches: 3. CDR3 in amino acids: CAWSEGLVKNIQYF. CDR3 nucleotides: TGTGCCTGGAGTGAGGGACTAGTGAAAAACATTCAGTACTTC. Filled out from reference TRBV30 and TRBJ2-4, the complete variable domain reads SQTIHQWPATLVQPVGSPLSLECTVEGTSNPNLYWYRQAAGRGLQLLFYSVGIGQISSEVPQNLSASRPQDRQFILSSKKLLLSDSGFYLCAWSEGLVKNIQYFGAGTRLSVL.

The V gene is TRBV5-6, the J gene TRBJ2-7; D possibly matches TRBD1 or TRBD2 (5 bases each). Germline assignment: CDR1 SGHDT and CDR2 YYEEEE. V was cut by 4 bases and J by 2 bases, with 10 bases left in between. The CDR3 consists of 13 residues. The CDR3 is CASSTGTTYEQYF. CDR3 coding DNA: TGTGCCAGCAGCACCGGGACCACCTACGAGCAGTACTTC.

This chain joins TRBV5-4 and TRBJ2-1, with 13 nucleotides matching TRBD2. With 4 bases clipped from V and 5 bases from J, the junction kept 6 bases outside the gene matches. The CDR3 length is 16 residues. The V gene's germline CDR1 is SGHNT and CDR2 YYREEE (reference sequence). The CDR3, as DNA: TGTGCCAGCAGCCCTTTAACTAGCGGGAGGGACAATGAGCAGTTCTTC. Encoded protein: CASSPLTSGRDNEQFF. Drawing the rest from reference TRBV5-4 and TRBJ2-1, the complete variable domain is ETGVTQSPTHLIKTRGQQVTLRCSSQSGHNTVSWYQQALGQGPQFIFQYYREEENGRGNFPPRFSGLQFPNYSSELNVNALELDDSALYLCASSPLTSGRDNEQFFGPGTRLTVL.